What follows are 20 T cell receptor beta chains derived from one specimen sequenced in a study of T cells in localized non-small cell lung cancer. Data came from immunoSEQ multiplex PCR; TCRdb stores just in-frame clones and leaves some out. Here the sample spans about 40,000 clones, 81% being singletons. Sequencing was performed on peripheral blood mononuclear cells, taken before any cancer treatment. The source of these receptors is a male donor aged 60 or over with stage II lung adenocarcinoma.

A few counts support this clone. The chain employs TRBV30 and TRBJ1-2, with D unclear. CDR3 size: 15 residues. Germline lookup yields CDR1 GTSNPN and CDR2 SVGIG (reference sequence). V lost 4 bases to trimming and J lost 4 bases, with 19 bases between them. Here the CDR3 reads CAWIPQAPGAYGYTF. CDR3 nucleotide sequence: TGTGCCTGGATCCCCCAAGCGCCAGGAGCCTATGGCTACACCTTC.

The count of this clone is one. This chain links TRBV30 with TRBJ1-4; unclear D gene. V was clipped by 3 bases and J by 6 bases, with 14 bases between them. Germline CDR1 is GTSNPN and CDR2 is SVGIG (reference sequence). The CDR3 runs to 14 residues. The CDR3 DNA reads as TGTGCCTGGAGCCCATTAACACCCGATGAAAAACTGTTTTTT. This translates into CAWSPLTPDEKLFF.

In nucleotides, the CDR3 is TGTGCCTGGAGGGGACTAGTGGGGAATGAGCAGTTCTTC. Translation gives CAWRGLVGNEQFF. The chain employs TRBV30 and TRBJ2-1; 8 nucleotides match TRBD2. Germline CDR1 reads GTSNPN; CDR2 reads SVGIG (reference sequence). The CDR3 totals 13 residues. J lost 7 bases, V lost 3 bases, and 5 bases had no gene match.

Only a few counts were recorded for this clone. This rearrangement joins TRBV4-1 to TRBJ2-7, with 7 bases lining up with TRBD1. Looked up from germline, CDR1 is MGHRA and CDR2 is YSYEKL. The CDR3 runs to 14 residues. Losses at the gene ends were 4 bases for V and 2 bases for J; bases not matched to a gene: 5. DNA for the CDR3: TGCGCCAGCAGCCCGAGAGGGGGCACCTACGAGCAGTACTTC. It specifies CASSPRGGTYEQYF.

This sequence joins TRBV18 and TRBJ1-1, with TRBD1 as a possible D gene (5 bases). Germline CDR1 is KGHSH and CDR2 is LQKENI. Trimming shortened V by 0 bases and J by 0 bases, and 14 bases separated the two germline ends. The CDR3 runs 17 residues. The CDR3 sequence: CASSPPTGQRMNTEAFF. In DNA, the CDR3 is TGTGCCAGCTCACCACCGACGGGGCAGCGAATGAACACTGAAGCTTTCTTT.

V usage is TRBV6-5 and J usage is TRBJ2-1, with TRBD2 as a possible D gene (5 bases). The germline V and J ends were trimmed by 3 bases and 6 bases, with 12 bases remaining between them. Germline V gene lookup returns CDR1 MNHEY and CDR2 SVGAGI. This CDR3 contains 14 residues. CDR3 region: CASSYVGDPNEQFF. The CDR3 bases are TGTGCCAGCAGTTATGTGGGAGATCCCAATGAGCAGTTCTTC.

This chain uses TRBV5-5 with TRBJ1-5; tentative D call: TRBD1 (6 bases). Germline CDR1 SGHKS, CDR2 YYEKEE (reference sequence). V gave up 3 bases and J gave up 2 bases, with 12 bases separating them. This CDR3 is 15 amino acids long. CDR3 region: CASSSRGNGNQPQHF. For the CDR3, the DNA is TGTGCCAGCAGCTCAAGGGGGAACGGCAATCAGCCCCAGCATTTT. Combining the CDR3 with reference TRBV5-5 and TRBJ1-5 gives the whole variable domain DAGVTQSPTHLIKTRGQQVTLRCSPISGHKSVSWYQQVLGQGPQFIFQYYEKEERGRGNFPDRFSARQFPNYSSELNVNALLLGDSALYLCASSSRGNGNQPQHFGDGTRLSIL.

This chain connects TRBV23-1 to TRBJ2-7; 7 bases match TRBD1. TRBV23-1 is designated an ORF whose function remains uncertain. With 10 bases clipped from V and 3 bases from J, the junction kept 15 bases outside the gene matches. This CDR3 contains 15 residues. Written as DNA, the CDR3 is TGCGCCACCCCCCGTTTCCTGGACAGGTGCTACGAGCAGTACTTC. It is translated as CATPRFLDRCYEQYF.

V usage is TRBV6-1 and J usage is TRBJ2-1; D is uncertain. The CDR3 is 15 amino acids. V lost 5 bases and J 0 bases, leaving 11 bases between the germline ends. CDR1 MNHNS and CDR2 SASEGT come from the germline V gene. The CDR3 sequence: CASSLLQSSYNEQFF. The CDR3 DNA reads as TGTGCCAGCAGTCTCCTCCAAAGCTCCTACAATGAGCAGTTCTTC.

V usage is TRBV10-2 and J usage is TRBJ2-7, with D possibly being TRBD1 or TRBD2 (5 bases each). Germline V gene lookup returns CDR1 WSHSY and CDR2 SAAADI. The CDR3 runs 13 residues. Trimming removed 6 bases at V and 5 bases at J, with 14 bases between. The DNA of the CDR3 is TGCGCCAGCAGAGGGACGGCCCGGGACGAGCAGTACTTC. Protein: CASRGTARDEQYF.

This chain joins TRBV29-1 and TRBJ2-7; 9 positions match TRBD1. V trimming: 4 bases; J trimming: 5 bases; junction bases outside the gene matches: 3. Germline CDR1 is SQVTM and CDR2 is ANQGSEA. The CDR3 is made up of 12 amino acids. CDR3 bases: TGCAGCGTTGGACAGGGGGAACACGAGCAGTACTTC. Its translation is CSVGQGEHEQYF.

This clone was counted once. The chain employs TRBV6-5 and TRBJ2-7; D gene ambiguous. Germline V lookup: CDR1 MNHEY, CDR2 SVGAGI. The V end was cut by 4 bases, the J end by 2 bases, with 9 bases between. The CDR3 has 13 residues. The CDR3 spells CASSSGTTYEQYF. DNA for the CDR3: TGTGCCAGCAGTTCAGGAACTACCTACGAGCAGTACTTC.

The chain links TRBV7-8 to TRBJ2-5; 7 nucleotides align to TRBD2. J was trimmed by 2 bases and V by 7 bases; bases with no gene match: 10. This CDR3 contains 15 residues. Germline V gene lookup returns CDR1 SGHVS and CDR2 FQNEAQ. The CDR3 DNA follows: TGTGCCAGCATTTTCGGGAGGCGCTTACAAGAGACCCAGTACTTC. Translated: CASIFGRRLQETQYF. The full variable domain, completed using reference TRBV7-8 and TRBJ2-5, is GAGVSQSPRYKVAKRGQDVALRCDPISGHVSLFWYQQALGQGPEFLTYFQNEAQLDKSGLPSDRFFAERPEGSVSTLKIQRTQQEDSAVYLCASIFGRRLQETQYFGPGTRLLVL.

A few counts support this clone. J is TRBJ2-5 and V is TRBV6-6; either TRBD1 or TRBD2 may fit D (5 bases each). Trimming left V 4 bases short and J 3 bases short, with 9 bases between. Looked up from germline, CDR1 is MNHNY and CDR2 is SVGAGI (reference sequence). This CDR3 is built from 13 residues. CDR3 sequence: CASSWDGKETQYF. CDR3 nucleotides: TGTGCCAGCAGTTGGGACGGTAAAGAGACCCAGTACTTC.

Only one count was recorded for this clone. This chain uses TRBV5-5 with TRBJ1-2; maybe TRBD1 (5 bases). Germline-derived CDR1 and CDR2 are SGHKS and YYEKEE (reference sequence). The CDR3 length is 15 residues. The ends were cut back, 3 bases at V and 4 bases at J, with 16 bases in the middle. In DNA form, the CDR3 reads TGTGCCAGCAGCTCGACAGCAGAGATCTTCTATGGCTACACCTTC. Protein product: CASSSTAEIFYGYTF. The full variable domain, rest sourced from reference TRBV5-5 and TRBJ1-2, is DAGVTQSPTHLIKTRGQQVTLRCSPISGHKSVSWYQQVLGQGPQFIFQYYEKEERGRGNFPDRFSARQFPNYSSELNVNALLLGDSALYLCASSSTAEIFYGYTFGSGTRLTVV.

This clone was detected a few times. The chain is built from TRBV11-2 and TRBJ2-4; D not certain. This CDR3 region has 14 residues. CDR1 and CDR2 (germline): SGHAT, FQNNGV. Trimming stripped 1 base from V and 6 bases from J, with 10 bases between. CDR3 nucleotides: TGTGCCAGCAGCTTAGTGAAACAGCCAAACATTCAGTACTTC. Its protein product is CASSLVKQPNIQYF.

This sequence joins TRBV9 and TRBJ2-7; the match to TRBD2 covers 10 bases. The CDR3 sequence is 15 residues long. Germline V gives CDR1 SGDLS, CDR2 YYNGEE. The V gene end was trimmed by 0 bases and the J gene end by 6 bases; junction bases not matched to a gene: 6. This CDR3 reads CASSVGTSGEFEQYF. Written as DNA, the CDR3 is TGTGCCAGCAGCGTAGGAACTAGCGGGGAGTTCGAGCAGTACTTC.

This clone was detected only once. The chain joins TRBV10-3 to TRBJ1-1; 8 bases are a match to TRBD1. V was pared by 6 bases and J by 3 bases, with 0 bases of the junction left unmatched. This CDR3 comprises 12 residues. Germline CDR1 reads ENHRY; CDR2 reads SYGVKD. The chain's CDR3 is CAIRQGDTEAFF. CDR3 sequence (DNA): TGTGCCATCAGACAGGGGGACACTGAAGCTTTCTTT.

This chain uses TRBV12-1 with TRBJ2-2; TRBD2 reflects the table's D call only, with no check against the DNA. TRBV12-1 is marked as a pseudogene. The CDR3 is 12 residues long. CDR3 sequence: CASSLRTGELFF. CDR3 DNA: TGTGCCAGCAGCTTGCGTACCGGGGAGCTGTTTTTT.

The rearrangement links TRBV27 to TRBJ2-5; D possibly corresponds to TRBD2 (7 bases). CDR1 is MNHEY, CDR2 SMNVEV, per germline (reference sequence). The ends were cut back, 7 bases at V and 4 bases at J, with 10 bases in the middle. The CDR3 is 12 residues long. The CDR3 DNA follows: TGTGCCAGCAAAGGGGGGGGAGAGACCCAGTACTTC. This translates into CASKGGGETQYF.